This T cell receptor beta chain was obtained from a study of shared clonotypes between healthy human individuals. This CDR3 has 18 residues. The J segment lost 0 bases and the V segment lost 4 bases, leaving 8 bases of the junction unmatched. CDR1 and CDR2 (germline): SGHNT, YYREEE (reference sequence). The table came from immunoSEQ multiplex PCR; TCRdb's copy has only in-frame clones and leaves some out. This table holds 2,100,000 or so clones, roughly 95% found once. The V and J genes are TRBV5-4 and TRBJ1-6, with TRBD1 matching 9 bases. The TCR was taken from a man younger than 35 in good health. Material: naive CD4+ T cells sorted from blood. Indicated subset: CD45RA+ positively selected. In DNA, the CDR3 is TGTGCCAGCAGCCTCACCGGGACAGGGAGCTCCTATAATTCACCCCTCCACTTT. Residues: CASSLTGTGSSYNSPLHF.